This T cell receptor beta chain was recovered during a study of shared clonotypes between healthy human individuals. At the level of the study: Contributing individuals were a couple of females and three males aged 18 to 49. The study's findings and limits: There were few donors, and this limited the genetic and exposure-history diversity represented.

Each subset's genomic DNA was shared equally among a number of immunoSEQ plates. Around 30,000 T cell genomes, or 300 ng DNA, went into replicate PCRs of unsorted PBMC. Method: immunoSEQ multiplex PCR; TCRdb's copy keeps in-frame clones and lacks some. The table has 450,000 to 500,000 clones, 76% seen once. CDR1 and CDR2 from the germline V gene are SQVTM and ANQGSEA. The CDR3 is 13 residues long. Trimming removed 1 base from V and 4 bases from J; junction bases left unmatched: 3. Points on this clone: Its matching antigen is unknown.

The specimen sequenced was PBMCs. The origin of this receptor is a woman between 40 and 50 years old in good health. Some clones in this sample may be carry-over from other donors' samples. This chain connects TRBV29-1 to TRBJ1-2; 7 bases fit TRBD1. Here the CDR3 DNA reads TGCAGCGTTGAAGGACAGGGCCTCTATGGCTACACCTTC. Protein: CSVEGQGLYGYTF.